The rows below give T cell receptor beta chains drawn from one sample of a study of blood T cell repertoires in COVID-19. Here immunoSEQ multiplex PCR was the method, and the copy in TCRdb shows in-frame clones only, minus some. The data show roughly 220,000 clones, about 79% seen once. Sequenced sample: peripheral blood. These receptors were obtained from a woman aged 40 to 55 who had recovered from COVID-19. Each CDR3 is given with its conserved first and last residue. Each record gives: D gene, J gene, V gene, clone size, CDR3 protein, CDR3 DNA. D genes are given only for firm matches. Some rows mark clone size as missing; the rest say once, few, many or name a class of expanded clone.

D: .
J: TRBJ2-3
V: TRBV2
size: .
CDR3: CASSGLIRADTQYF
DNA: TGTGCCAGCTCGGGTCTTATTCGCGCAGATACGCAGTATTTT

D: TRBD1
J: TRBJ1-5
V: TRBV19
size: once
CDR3: CASSIIGQGGYQPQHF
DNA: TGTGCCAGTAGTATTATCGGACAGGGTGGTTACCAGCCCCAGCATTTT

D: .
J: TRBJ2-3
V: TRBV9
size: few
CDR3: CASSAGHSERTDTQYF
DNA: TGTGCCAGCAGCGCCGGACACTCCGAAAGGACAGATACGCAGTATTTT

D: TRBD1
J: TRBJ1-1
V: TRBV5-4
size: .
CDR3: CASSPGTANTEAFF
DNA: TGTGCCAGCAGCCCTGGGACAGCGAACACTGAAGCTTTCTTT

D: TRBD1
J: TRBJ2-2
V: TRBV3-1/TRBV3-2
size: .
CDR3: CASSQWTGHTGELFF
DNA: TGTGCCAGCAGCCAATGGACAGGGCACACCGGGGAGCTGTTTTTT

D: .
J: TRBJ2-5
V: TRBV27
size: .
CDR3: CASSSAGTQETQYF
DNA: TGTGCCAGCAGTTCTGCGGGGACTCAAGAGACCCAGTACTTC

D: .
J: TRBJ2-1
V: TRBV6-5
size: .
CDR3: CASRRPGDEQFF
DNA: TGTGCCAGCAGACGACCGGGGGATGAGCAGTTCTTC

D: TRBD1
J: TRBJ1-6
V: TRBV18
size: few
CDR3: CASSLSGTGGNSPLHF
DNA: TGTGCCAGCTCTCTTTCCGGGACAGGGGGAAATTCACCCCTCCACTTT

D: .
J: TRBJ2-3
V: TRBV20-1
size: .
CDR3: CSASPADYSTDTQYF
DNA: TGCAGTGCTAGTCCGGCGGACTATAGCACAGATACGCAGTATTTT

D: .
J: TRBJ1-5
V: TRBV6-1
size: many
CDR3: CASSEIITTGSQPQHF
DNA: TGTGCCAGCAGTGAAATCATAACTACAGGGAGTCAGCCCCAGCATTTT

D: TRBD2
J: TRBJ2-3
V: TRBV7-6
size: .
CDR3: CASSPGLAGGIITDTQYF
DNA: TGTGCCAGCAGCCCGGGACTAGCGGGGGGGATTATCACAGATACGCAGTATTTT

D: TRBD1
J: TRBJ1-3
V: TRBV3-1/TRBV3-2
size: once
CDR3: CASSQDSPGQVSGNTIYF
DNA: TGTGCCAGCAGCCAAGATAGTCCAGGACAGGTCTCTGGAAACACCATATATTTT

D: TRBD1
J: TRBJ2-1
V: TRBV27
size: .
CDR3: CASSRDRGWEQFF
DNA: TGTGCCAGCAGCAGAGACAGGGGATGGGAGCAGTTCTTC

D: .
J: TRBJ2-7
V: TRBV2
size: once
CDR3: CASSNLYEQYF
DNA: TGTGCCAGCAGTAATCTCTACGAGCAGTACTTC

D: .
J: TRBJ2-7
V: TRBV29-1
size: .
CDR3: CSVELPFRGGQVREQYF
DNA: TGCAGCGTAGAGCTTCCATTCAGGGGCGGCCAGGTCAGGGAGCAGTACTTC

D: .
J: TRBJ1-5
V: TRBV28
size: .
CDR3: CASSLRVQPQHF
DNA: TGTGCCAGCAGCCTCCGAGTTCAGCCCCAGCATTTT

D: .
J: TRBJ2-2
V: TRBV9
size: .
CDR3: CASSGLTGELFF
DNA: TGTGCCAGCAGCGGACTTACCGGGGAGCTGTTTTTT

D: TRBD2
J: TRBJ2-1
V: TRBV7-3
size: .
CDR3: CASSSPGLAGSNEQFF
DNA: TGTGCCAGCAGCAGTCCGGGACTAGCGGGGTCCAATGAGCAGTTCTTC

D: .
J: TRBJ1-5
V: TRBV19
size: .
CDR3: CASSTQGSSRGPQHF
DNA: TGTGCCAGTAGTACTCAGGGGAGTTCCCGAGGTCCCCAGCATTTT

D: TRBD2
J: TRBJ2-1
V: TRBV2
size: .
CDR3: CASRYSSGFYNEQFF
DNA: TGTGCCAGCAGGTATTCTAGCGGGTTCTACAATGAGCAGTTCTTC

D: .
J: TRBJ1-2
V: TRBV5-4
size: .
CDR3: CASSLPAQGDYGYTF
DNA: TGTGCCAGCAGCTTGCCGGCACAGGGTGACTATGGCTACACCTTC

D: .
J: TRBJ2-3
V: TRBV19
size: .
CDR3: CASSAGYVADTQYF
DNA: TGTGCCAGTAGTGCAGGATATGTCGCAGATACGCAGTATTTT

D: .
J: TRBJ1-2
V: TRBV18
size: .
CDR3: CASTADVNYGYTF
DNA: TGTGCCAGCACAGCAGACGTAAACTATGGCTACACCTTC

D: TRBD1
J: TRBJ1-6
V: TRBV15
size: once
CDR3: CATSRGTGVGNSPLHF
DNA: TGTGCCACCAGCAGAGGGACAGGGGTGGGGAATTCACCCCTCCACTTT

D: TRBD2
J: TRBJ2-1
V: TRBV9
size: .
CDR3: CASSVDGLAGVTYNEQFF
DNA: TGTGCCAGCAGCGTAGATGGGCTAGCGGGGGTAACCTACAATGAGCAGTTCTTC

D: .
J: TRBJ2-3
V: TRBV24-1
size: .
CDR3: CATSDPSGDTQYF
DNA: TGTGCCACCAGTGATCCGTCCGGAGATACGCAGTATTTT

D: TRBD2
J: TRBJ2-2
V: TRBV7-2
size: .
CDR3: CASSFGYSGDNTGELFF
DNA: TGTGCCAGCAGCTTCGGTTATAGCGGGGATAACACCGGGGAGCTGTTTTTT

D: .
J: TRBJ2-1
V: TRBV7-3
size: .
CDR3: CASSFSGYNEQFF
DNA: TGTGCCAGCAGCTTTTCGGGATACAATGAGCAGTTCTTC

D: TRBD1
J: TRBJ2-7
V: TRBV30
size: .
CDR3: CAWSQGAGGEQYF
DNA: TGTGCCTGGAGTCAAGGGGCAGGGGGCGAGCAGTACTTC

D: .
J: TRBJ2-3
V: TRBV9
size: few
CDR3: CASSAVTDTQYF
DNA: TGTGCCAGCAGCGCAGTCACAGATACGCAGTATTTT

D: .
J: TRBJ1-4
V: TRBV15
size: .
CDR3: CATSRVWGLSTNEKLFF
DNA: TGTGCCACCAGCAGAGTTTGGGGCTTGTCAACTAATGAAAAACTGTTTTTT

D: TRBD1
J: TRBJ2-7
V: TRBV6-5
size: .
CDR3: CASSFTGGEQYF
DNA: TGTGCCAGCAGTTTCACAGGGGGCGAGCAGTACTTC

D: .
J: TRBJ2-7
V: TRBV3-1/TRBV3-2
size: .
CDR3: CASSRGYISSYEQYF
DNA: TGTGCCAGCAGCCGAGGCTACATAAGCTCCTACGAGCAGTACTTC

D: .
J: TRBJ2-1
V: TRBV19
size: .
CDR3: CASRGQPPPNEQFF
DNA: TGTGCCAGTAGGGGCCAACCCCCCCCCAATGAGCAGTTCTTC

D: .
J: TRBJ1-3
V: TRBV18
size: .
CDR3: CASYAGSGNTIYF
DNA: TGTGCCAGCTATGCAGGATCTGGAAACACCATATATTTT

D: .
J: TRBJ2-2
V: TRBV11-3
size: .
CDR3: CASSYVGVESNTGELFF
DNA: TGTGCCAGCAGCTACGTCGGGGTTGAGTCTAACACCGGGGAGCTGTTTTTT

D: .
J: TRBJ2-7
V: TRBV7-2
size: .
CDR3: CASSTPSSYEQYF
DNA: TGTGCCAGCAGCACGCCGAGCTCCTACGAGCAGTACTTC

D: .
J: TRBJ1-2
V: TRBV6-5
size: .
CDR3: CASRPRSGSYGYTF
DNA: TGTGCCAGCAGACCCAGGTCAGGAAGCTATGGCTACACCTTC

D: TRBD2
J: TRBJ2-3
V: TRBV7-2
size: .
CDR3: CASSLDSPTAGGVDRQYF
DNA: TGTGCCAGCAGCTTAGACTCCCCAACGGCGGGGGGGGTGGATCGGCAGTATTTT

D: TRBD2
J: TRBJ2-5
V: TRBV5-6
size: .
CDR3: CASSLLVAWGGQTQYF
DNA: TGTGCCAGCAGCCTGCTGGTGGCGTGGGGGGGTCAGACCCAGTACTTC

D: TRBD2
J: TRBJ2-1
V: TRBV5-6
size: .
CDR3: CASSLTSGEYNEQFF
DNA: TGTGCCAGCAGCTTGACTAGCGGGGAATACAATGAGCAGTTCTTC

D: TRBD1
J: TRBJ1-1
V: TRBV3-1/TRBV3-2
size: .
CDR3: CASSQGQGTTEAFF
DNA: TGTGCCAGCAGCCAAGGACAGGGTACGACTGAAGCTTTCTTT

D: TRBD2
J: TRBJ2-3
V: TRBV25-1
size: once
CDR3: CASSEGTSGRTDTQYF
DNA: TGTGCCAGCAGTGAGGGGACTAGCGGACGCACAGATACGCAGTATTTT

D: TRBD2
J: TRBJ2-3
V: TRBV7-2
size: once
CDR3: CASSLAGLAGADTQYF
DNA: TGTGCCAGCAGCTTAGCGGGACTAGCGGGGGCAGATACGCAGTATTTT

D: TRBD2
J: TRBJ2-1
V: TRBV28
size: .
CDR3: CASRPAGGNNEQFF
DNA: TGTGCCAGCAGACCAGCGGGGGGAAACAATGAGCAGTTCTTC

D: TRBD1
J: TRBJ1-4
V: TRBV28
size: .
CDR3: CASSLIPGQTNEKLFF
DNA: TGTGCCAGCAGCTTAATACCGGGACAGACTAATGAAAAACTGTTTTTT

D: TRBD1
J: TRBJ2-4
V: TRBV5-5
size: once
CDR3: CASSLIQTGFSIQYF
DNA: TGTGCCAGCAGCTTGATCCAGACAGGGTTTAGCATTCAGTACTTC

D: .
J: TRBJ2-3
V: TRBV6-5
size: once
CDR3: CASRNGGSADTQYF
DNA: TGTGCCAGCAGAAACGGGGGATCGGCAGATACGCAGTATTTT

D: TRBD1
J: TRBJ1-4
V: TRBV6-5
size: .
CDR3: CASRADGTGDEKLFF
DNA: TGTGCCAGCAGAGCGGATGGGACAGGGGACGAAAAACTGTTTTTT

D: .
J: TRBJ1-4
V: TRBV6-1
size: .
CDR3: CASREEGVPNEKLFF
DNA: TGTGCCAGCAGAGAAGAAGGGGTACCGAATGAAAAACTGTTTTTT

D: .
J: TRBJ1-4
V: TRBV18
size: .
CDR3: CASSRSSSRLFF
DNA: TGTGCCAGCTCACGCTCGTCTTCGAGACTGTTTTTT

D: .
J: TRBJ1-4
V: TRBV7-9
size: few
CDR3: CASSLDAGVYEKLFF
DNA: TGTGCCAGCAGCCTCGATGCAGGGGTATATGAAAAACTGTTTTTT